One sample yielded the 17 T cell receptor beta chains listed below, sequenced in a study of T cells after posttransplantation cyclophosphamide. Data came from immunoSEQ multiplex PCR; TCRdb stores just in-frame clones and leaves some out. This table has about 11,000 clones, 85% to 95% appearing once. Sequenced material: naive CD8+ T cells sorted from PBMCs. The receptors were sampled from a young man in good health and a related stem cell transplant donor.

The chain has TRBV5-1 and TRBJ1-2; 7 bases match TRBD1. CDR1 is SGHRS, CDR2 YFSETQ, per germline. The V and J ends lost 0 bases and 6 bases, in that order; junction bases with no gene match: 11. The CDR3 loop spans 16 amino acids. Here the CDR3 reads CASSLGRGRTMDGYTF. Written as DNA, the CDR3 is TGCGCCAGCAGCTTGGGGAGGGGGCGGACTATGGATGGCTACACCTTC.

The rearrangement joins TRBV6-5 to TRBJ2-5; a possible D gene is TRBD2 (7 bases). This CDR3 is 14 amino acids long. Trimming shortened V by 6 bases and J by 4 bases, and 15 bases separated the two germline ends. Germline values: CDR1 MNHEY, CDR2 SVGAGI. The CDR3 protein is CASREGRGVETQYF. Written as DNA, the CDR3 is TGTGCCAGCAGGGAAGGGAGGGGGGTAGAGACCCAGTACTTC.

The DNA for the CDR3 is TGTGCCAGCAGCTCGCGGGGGATTAGAGATACGCAGTATTTT. Its protein product is CASSSRGIRDTQYF. This chain joins TRBV9 and TRBJ2-3; 7 nucleotides align to TRBD2. J was trimmed by 5 bases and V by 4 bases; bases with no gene match: 7. This CDR3 is built from 14 residues. CDR1 is SGDLS, CDR2 YYNGEE, per germline.

The gene calls are TRBV6-5 and TRBJ2-2; 12 bases fit TRBD2. The CDR3 covers 14 residues. Germline trimming cut 7 bases from V and 8 bases from J; bases unmatched to any gene: 5. The germline V gene encodes CDR1 MNHEY and CDR2 SVGAGI. This CDR3 is CASTRLAGVGELFF. CDR3 nucleotides: TGTGCCAGCACCCGACTAGCGGGGGTGGGGGAGCTGTTTTTT.

The V and J genes are TRBV28 and TRBJ1-1, with TRBD1 matching over 8 bases. The CDR3 runs 14 residues. Looked up from germline, CDR1 is MDHEN and CDR2 is SYDVKM. V lost 5 bases and J lost 6; bases outside the gene matches: 8. The CDR3 here is CASSARTGWAEAFF. CDR3 sequence (DNA): TGTGCCAGCAGTGCCAGGACAGGGTGGGCTGAAGCTTTCTTT.

This chain connects TRBV4-1 to TRBJ1-2; D gene ambiguous. The CDR3 is made up of 12 amino acids. In germline, CDR1 is MGHRA, CDR2 YSYEKL. V gave up 1 base and J gave up 6 bases, with 6 bases separating them. The CDR3 spells CASSQGGDGYTF. CDR3 nucleotide sequence: TGCGCCAGCAGCCAAGGCGGTGATGGCTACACCTTC.

The V call is TRBV7-6, the J call TRBJ2-7, with 7 bases lining up with TRBD1. J was trimmed by 3 bases and V by 2 bases; bases with no gene match: 4. Germline V gene data show CDR1 as SGHVS and CDR2 as FNYEAQ. The length of the CDR3 is 14 residues. The CDR3 sequence is CASSLRDSSYEQYF. CDR3 in DNA: TGTGCCAGCAGCTTAAGGGACAGTAGCTACGAGCAGTACTTC.

V and J are TRBV11-3 and TRBJ2-1; 9 bases match TRBD2. In germline, CDR1 is SGHNT, CDR2 YENEEA. The CDR3 runs to 15 residues. Unmatched junction bases numbered 10, after V lost 5 bases and J lost 8 bases. This CDR3 reads CASSGTASGVDEQFF. The CDR3 nucleotides are TGTGCCAGCAGCGGAACCGCTAGCGGGGTGGATGAGCAGTTCTTC.

The gene calls are TRBV6-6 and TRBJ1-2; D remains ambiguous. Trimming took off 5 bases at V and 3 bases at J, with 7 bases between the two ends. Germline V gene lookup returns CDR1 MNHNY and CDR2 SVGAGI (reference sequence). CDR3 size: 12 residues. CDR3 in amino acids: CASSGLDYGYTF. The CDR3 DNA sequence: TGTGCCAGCAGTGGACTGGACTATGGCTACACCTTC.

This clone was seen just once. This rearrangement joins TRBV9 to TRBJ2-1; D may be TRBD2 (7 bases). CDR1 SGDLS and CDR2 YYNGEE come from the germline V gene. Trimming took 3 bases from V and 6 from J, leaving 19 bases between them. The length of the CDR3 is 16 residues. Written as DNA, the CDR3 is TGTGCCAGCAGCGGGCGTGGCGGGGGCTCTGTCAATGAGCAGTTCTTC. This gives the protein CASSGRGGGSVNEQFF.

This clone was detected once. The CDR3 DNA reads TGTGCCAGCAGTGAAAGCAGGGTTCTATCCTACGAGCAGTACTTC. This codes for CASSESRVLSYEQYF. This chain uses TRBV2 with TRBJ2-7; perhaps TRBD1 as D (5 bases). CDR3 length: 15 amino acids. Germline CDR1 reads SNHLY; CDR2 reads FYNNEI. V was cut by 2 bases and J by 1 base, with 12 bases left in between.

The rearrangement joins TRBV5-1 to TRBJ1-1, with D possibly being TRBD1 (6 bases). Germline CDR1 reads SGHRS; CDR2 reads YFSETQ. The germline V and J ends were trimmed by 0 bases and 1 base, with 10 bases remaining between them. This CDR3 is built from 15 residues. The CDR3 sequence is CASSLGDTPNTEAFF. The CDR3 DNA sequence: TGCGCCAGCAGCTTGGGGGACACCCCGAACACTGAAGCTTTCTTT.

V is TRBV7-9 and J is TRBJ2-1; 13 positions match TRBD2. The CDR3 loop spans 17 amino acids. V lost 5 bases to trimming and J lost 5 bases; unmatched junction nucleotides: 9. Germline loops: CDR1 SEHNR, CDR2 FQNEAQ (reference sequence). CDR3 loop: CASSGPGLAGANNEQFF. CDR3 in DNA: TGTGCCAGCAGCGGACCAGGACTAGCGGGGGCCAACAATGAGCAGTTCTTC.

A single count supports this clone. The gene calls are TRBV10-2 and TRBJ1-2; 12 bases are a match to TRBD1. Per the germline V gene, CDR1 is WSHSY and CDR2 is SAAADI. V lost 5 bases, J lost 4 bases, and 2 bases stayed unmatched. This CDR3 region has 14 residues. DNA of the CDR3: TGCGCCAGCAGTCCGGGACAGGGGGCCTATGGCTACACCTTC. This gives the protein CASSPGQGAYGYTF.

The chain employs TRBV13 and TRBJ2-3, with 15 bases identical to TRBD2. Germline V CDR1 and CDR2: PRHDT, FYEKMQ (reference sequence). The CDR3 runs to 18 residues. V was clipped by 4 bases and J by 5 bases; unmatched bases: 10. The CDR3 loop reads CASSSSRTSGGAGDTQYF. The CDR3 nucleotides read TGTGCCAGCAGCTCTTCTCGGACTAGCGGGGGGGCCGGAGATACGCAGTATTTT. The whole variable domain, remainder taken from reference TRBV13 and TRBJ2-3, is AAGVIQSPRHLIKEKRETATLKCYPIPRHDTVYWYQQGPGQDPQFLISFYEKMQSDKGSIPDRFSAQQFSDYHSELNMSSLELGDSALYFCASSSSRTSGGAGDTQYFGPGTRLTVL.

This clone was observed once. The gene calls are TRBV5-1 and TRBJ2-5; 7 bases line up with TRBD2. The V gene's germline CDR1 is SGHRS and CDR2 YFSETQ. V lost 0 bases and J lost 3; bases outside the gene matches: 8. There are 16 residues in the CDR3. CDR3 nucleotides: TGCGCCAGCAGCTTGGGCCTAGCGGAGACCGAAGAGACCCAGTACTTC. Translation: CASSLGLAETEETQYF.

This chain uses TRBV7-9 with TRBJ2-1; TRBD1 might be the D (6 bases). The CDR3 extends over 15 amino acids. Trimming removed 5 bases from V and 2 bases from J, with 13 bases in between. Germline CDR1 SEHNR, CDR2 FQNEAQ (reference sequence). CDR3 loop: CASSPQGRPYNEQFF. DNA of the CDR3: TGTGCCAGCAGCCCACAGGGACGGCCCTACAATGAGCAGTTCTTC.